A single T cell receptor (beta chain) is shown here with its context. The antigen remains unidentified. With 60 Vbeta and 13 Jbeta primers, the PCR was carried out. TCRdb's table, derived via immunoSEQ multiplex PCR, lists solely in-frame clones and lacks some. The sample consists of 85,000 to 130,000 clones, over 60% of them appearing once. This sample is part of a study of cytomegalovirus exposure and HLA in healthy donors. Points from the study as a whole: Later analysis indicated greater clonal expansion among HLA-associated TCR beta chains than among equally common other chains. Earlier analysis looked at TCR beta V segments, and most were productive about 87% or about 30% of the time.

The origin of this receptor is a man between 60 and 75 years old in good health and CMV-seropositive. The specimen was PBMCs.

CDR3 nucleotide sequence: TGTGCCAGCAGTCCGAGCGTTGAGGCTGGCAATGAGCAGTTCTTC. Encoded protein: CASSPSVEAGNEQFF. V usage is TRBV6-4 and J usage is TRBJ2-1; no definite D call. Trimming cost V 5 bases and J 6 bases, with 17 bases left between them. This CDR3 has 15 amino acids. Germline CDR1 reads MRHNA; CDR2 reads SNTAGT.